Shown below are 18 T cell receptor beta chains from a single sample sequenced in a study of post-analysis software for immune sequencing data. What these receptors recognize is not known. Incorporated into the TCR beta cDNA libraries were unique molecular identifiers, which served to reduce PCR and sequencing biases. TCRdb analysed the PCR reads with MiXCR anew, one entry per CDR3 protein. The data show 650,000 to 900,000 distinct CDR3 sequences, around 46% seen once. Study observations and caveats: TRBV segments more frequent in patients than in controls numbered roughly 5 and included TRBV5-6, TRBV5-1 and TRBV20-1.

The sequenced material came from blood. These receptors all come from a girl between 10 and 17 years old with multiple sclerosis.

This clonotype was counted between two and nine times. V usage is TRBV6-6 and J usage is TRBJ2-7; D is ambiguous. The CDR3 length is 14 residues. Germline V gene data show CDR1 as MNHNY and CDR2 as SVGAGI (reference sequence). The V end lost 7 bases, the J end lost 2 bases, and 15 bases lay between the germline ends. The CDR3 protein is CASTRPGPTYEQYF. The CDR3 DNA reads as TGTGCCAGCACCCGACCCGGTCCAACCTACGAGCAGTACTTC.

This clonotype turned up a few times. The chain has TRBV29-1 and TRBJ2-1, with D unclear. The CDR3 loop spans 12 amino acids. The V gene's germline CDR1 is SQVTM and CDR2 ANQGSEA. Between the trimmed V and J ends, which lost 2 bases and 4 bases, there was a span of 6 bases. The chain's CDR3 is CSVESGYNEQFF. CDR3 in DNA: TGCAGCGTTGAATCCGGGTACAATGAGCAGTTCTTC.

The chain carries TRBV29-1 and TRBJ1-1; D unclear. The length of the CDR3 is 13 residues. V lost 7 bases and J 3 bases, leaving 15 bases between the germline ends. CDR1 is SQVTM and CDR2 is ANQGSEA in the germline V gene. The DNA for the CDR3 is TGCAGCGCCGGGTTAGGTGGGGACACTGAAGCTTTCTTT. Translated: CSAGLGGDTEAFF. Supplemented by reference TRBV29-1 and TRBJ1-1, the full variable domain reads SAVISQKPSRDICQRGTSLTIQCQVDSQVTMMFWYRQQPGQSLTLIATANQGSEATYESGFVIDKFPISRPNLTFSTLTVSNMSPEDSSIYLCSAGLGGDTEAFFGQGTRLTVV.

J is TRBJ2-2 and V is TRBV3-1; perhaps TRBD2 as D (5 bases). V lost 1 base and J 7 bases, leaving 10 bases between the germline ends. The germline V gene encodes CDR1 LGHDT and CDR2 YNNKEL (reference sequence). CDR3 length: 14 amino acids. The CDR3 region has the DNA TGTGCCAGCAGCCAAGGAGGGATTCGCGGGGAGCTGTTTTTT. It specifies CASSQGGIRGELFF.

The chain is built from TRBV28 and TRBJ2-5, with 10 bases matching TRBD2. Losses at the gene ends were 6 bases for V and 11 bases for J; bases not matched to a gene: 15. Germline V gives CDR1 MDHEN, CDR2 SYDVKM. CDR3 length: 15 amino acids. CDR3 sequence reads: CASSRGTSVGNEQYF. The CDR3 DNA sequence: TGTGCCAGCAGCCGCGGGACTAGCGTGGGGAATGAGCAGTACTTC.

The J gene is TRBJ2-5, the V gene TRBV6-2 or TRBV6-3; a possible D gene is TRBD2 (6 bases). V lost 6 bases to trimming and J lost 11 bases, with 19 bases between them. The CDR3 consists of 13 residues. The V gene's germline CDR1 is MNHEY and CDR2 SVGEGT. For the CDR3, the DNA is TGTGCCAGCAGCCGGGACTCCAGGAGGGAGCAGTACTTC. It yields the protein CASSRDSRREQYF.

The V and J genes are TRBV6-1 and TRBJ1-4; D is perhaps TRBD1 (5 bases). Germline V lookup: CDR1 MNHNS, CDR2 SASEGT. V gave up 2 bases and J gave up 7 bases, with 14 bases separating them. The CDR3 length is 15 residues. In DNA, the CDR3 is TGTGCCAGCAGTGAATCAGGGCTTGGTGGTGAAAAACTGTTTTTT. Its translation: CASSESGLGGEKLFF.

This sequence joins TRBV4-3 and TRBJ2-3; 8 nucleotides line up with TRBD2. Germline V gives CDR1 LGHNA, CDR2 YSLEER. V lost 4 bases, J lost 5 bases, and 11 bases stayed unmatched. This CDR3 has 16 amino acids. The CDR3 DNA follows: TGCGCCAGCAGCCCTCGGGTGAGCGGGAGAGGAGATACGCAGTATTTT. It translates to CASSPRVSGRGDTQYF.

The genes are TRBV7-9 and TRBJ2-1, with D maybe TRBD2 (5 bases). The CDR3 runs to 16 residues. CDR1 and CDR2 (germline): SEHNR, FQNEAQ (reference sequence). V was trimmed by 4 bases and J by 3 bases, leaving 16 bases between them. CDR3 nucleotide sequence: TGTGCCAGCAGCTCCCCCTCCGCGGGTCTCTACAATGAGCAGTTCTTC. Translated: CASSSPSAGLYNEQFF.

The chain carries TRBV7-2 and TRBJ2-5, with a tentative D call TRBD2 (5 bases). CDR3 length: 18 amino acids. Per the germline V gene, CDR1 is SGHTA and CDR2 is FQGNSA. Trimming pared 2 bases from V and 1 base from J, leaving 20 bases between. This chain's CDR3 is CASSLRETEYTFQETQYF. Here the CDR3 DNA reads TGTGCCAGCAGCTTAAGGGAGACGGAGTACACCTTCCAAGAGACCCAGTACTTC.

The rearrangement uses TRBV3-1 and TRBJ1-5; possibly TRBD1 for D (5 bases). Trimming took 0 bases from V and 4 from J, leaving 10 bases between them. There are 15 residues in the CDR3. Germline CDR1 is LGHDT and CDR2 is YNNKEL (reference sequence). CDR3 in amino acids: CASSQEGEGNQPQHF. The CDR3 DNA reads TGTGCCAGCAGCCAAGAAGGGGAGGGGAATCAGCCCCAGCATTTT. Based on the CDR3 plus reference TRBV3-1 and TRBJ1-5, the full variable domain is DTAVSQTPKYLVTQMGNDKSIKCEQNLGHDTMYWYKQDSKKFLKIMFSYNNKELIINETVPNRFSPKSPDKAHLNLHINSLELGDSAVYFCASSQEGEGNQPQHFGDGTRLSIL.

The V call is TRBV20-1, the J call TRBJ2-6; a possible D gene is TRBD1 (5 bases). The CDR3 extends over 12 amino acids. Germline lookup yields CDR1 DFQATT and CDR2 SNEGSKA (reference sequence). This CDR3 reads CRAGSGANVLTF. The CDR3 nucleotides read TGCAGGGCAGGGTCTGGGGCCAACGTCCTGACTTTC.

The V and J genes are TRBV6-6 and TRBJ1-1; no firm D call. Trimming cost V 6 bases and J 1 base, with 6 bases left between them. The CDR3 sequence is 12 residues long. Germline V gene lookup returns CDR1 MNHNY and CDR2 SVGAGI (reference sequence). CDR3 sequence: CASRERNTEAFF. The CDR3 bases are TGTGCCAGCAGGGAACGGAACACTGAAGCTTTCTTT.

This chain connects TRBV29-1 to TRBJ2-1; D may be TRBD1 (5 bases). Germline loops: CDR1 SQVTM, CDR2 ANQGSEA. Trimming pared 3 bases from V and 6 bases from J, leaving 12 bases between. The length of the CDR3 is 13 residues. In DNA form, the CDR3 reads TGCAGCGTTGAGGGCGGACAAGTCAATGAGCAGTTCTTC. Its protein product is CSVEGGQVNEQFF.

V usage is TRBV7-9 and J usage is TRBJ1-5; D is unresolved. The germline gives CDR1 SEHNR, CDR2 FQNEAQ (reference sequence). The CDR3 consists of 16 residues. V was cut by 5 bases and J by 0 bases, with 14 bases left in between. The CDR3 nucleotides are TGTGCCAGCAGCCCTAGTGGGGAAGATAGCAATCAGCCCCAGCATTTT. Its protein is CASSPSGEDSNQPQHF.

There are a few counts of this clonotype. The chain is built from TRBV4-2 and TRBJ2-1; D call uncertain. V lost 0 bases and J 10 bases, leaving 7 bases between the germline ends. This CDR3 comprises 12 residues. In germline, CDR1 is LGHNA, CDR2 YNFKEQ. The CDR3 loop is CASSQDPSEQFF. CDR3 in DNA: TGTGCCAGCAGCCAAGACCCCTCGGAGCAGTTCTTC.

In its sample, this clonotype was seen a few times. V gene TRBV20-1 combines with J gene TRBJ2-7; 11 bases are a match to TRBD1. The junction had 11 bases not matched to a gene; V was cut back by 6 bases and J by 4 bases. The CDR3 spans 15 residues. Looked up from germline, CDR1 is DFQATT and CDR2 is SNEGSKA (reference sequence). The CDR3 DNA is TGCAGTGCCCCTCGGGACAGGGGGAAGTCTTACGAGCAGTACTTC. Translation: CSAPRDRGKSYEQYF.

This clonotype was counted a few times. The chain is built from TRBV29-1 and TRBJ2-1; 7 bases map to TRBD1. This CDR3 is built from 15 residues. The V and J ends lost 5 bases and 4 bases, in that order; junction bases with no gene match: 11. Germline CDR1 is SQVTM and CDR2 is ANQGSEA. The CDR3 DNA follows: TGCAGCGTTAAAGTCAAGGACAGGCCTTACAATGAGCAGTTCTTC. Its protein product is CSVKVKDRPYNEQFF.